This paragraph reports one T cell receptor beta chain. Its antigen is unidentified. An end of the junction does not agree with germline; a read error may underlie this. Germline V gene data show CDR1 as SEHNR and CDR2 as FQNEAQ (reference sequence). CDR3 length: 13 amino acids. This entry is derived from a study of cytomegalovirus exposure and HLA in healthy donors. Findings and caveats of the study: Most subjects had HLA-A and HLA-B alleles reportedly predicted accurately by TCR beta sequences.

In the PCR, 60 Vbeta and 13 Jbeta primers were used. Sequencing was performed with immunoSEQ multiplex PCR; in TCRdb, only in-frame clones are kept and a portion is missing. This table has about 150,000 clones, around 75% appearing once. Sequencing was done on a sample of PBMCs. The J gene is TRBJ1-1, the V gene TRBV7-9; possible D gene TRBD1, 5 bases. The TCR sequence derives from a man aged 18 to 30 in good health and CMV-seronegative. The CDR3 nucleotides are TGTTCCAGCAGCTTGGGCAGGGAAACTGAAGCTTTCTTT. Its protein product is CSSSLGRETEAFF. Full variable domain (remainder filled in from reference TRBV7-9 and TRBJ1-1): DTGVSQNPRHKITKRGQNVTFRCDPISEHNRLYWYRQTLGQGPEFLTYFQNEAQLEKSRLLSDRFSAERPKGSFSTLEIQRTEQGDSAMYLCSSSLGRETEAFFGQGTRLTVV.